These 9 T cell receptor beta chains were all obtained from the same sample, sequenced in a study of memory CD4+ T cells and cytomegalovirus serostatus. Data came from immunoSEQ multiplex PCR; TCRdb stores just in-frame clones and leaves some out. This table has some 45,000 clones, around 76% appearing once. Single viable CD3+CD4+CD8-CD45RO+ cells were sorted as the memory CD4+ T cells. Sample: memory CD4+ T cells from blood. All receptors come from an adult in good health and CMV-seropositive.

The rearrangement joins TRBV14 to TRBJ1-4, with D unresolved. The CDR3 length is 14 residues. Trimming shortened V by 1 base and J by 10 bases, and 13 bases separated the two germline ends. The germline V gene has CDR1 SGHDN and CDR2 FVKESK. The CDR3 DNA is TGTGCCAGCAGCCAAGGAAGGTTTGGTGGAAAACTGTTTTTT. Protein sequence: CASSQGRFGGKLFF.

The V and J genes are TRBV5-1 and TRBJ1-3; TRBD1 is a possible D gene (6 bases). The CDR3 extends over 16 amino acids. V was trimmed by 0 bases and J by 4 bases, leaving 14 bases between them. Germline V gene data show CDR1 as SGHRS and CDR2 as YFSETQ. Written as DNA, the CDR3 is TGCGCCAGCAGCTTGGCAGGACAGCGAAGAGGAAACACCATATATTTT. This codes for CASSLAGQRRGNTIYF.

The chain recombines TRBV6-5 with TRBJ1-3; D uncertain. Germline V gives CDR1 MNHEY, CDR2 SVGAGI. The CDR3 sequence is 16 residues long. V gave up 2 bases and J gave up 0 bases, with 11 bases separating them. CDR3 nucleotide sequence: TGTGCCAGCAGTTACACTCCGTGGGGCTCTGGAAACACCATATATTTT. It specifies CASSYTPWGSGNTIYF.

The chain joins TRBV11-3 to TRBJ2-3, with TRBD2 matching 12 bases. V shed 5 bases, J shed 2 bases, and the junction held 5 bases outside the gene matches. CDR3 size: 16 residues. Germline V gene sequence: CDR1 SGHNT, CDR2 YENEEA. Written as DNA, the CDR3 is TGTGCCAGCAGCCAGGGGACTAGCGGGTCCACAGATACGCAGTATTTT. It translates to CASSQGTSGSTDTQYF.

CDR3: CASTRDGGPNTGELFF. In DNA, the CDR3 is TGTGCCAGCACCCGCGATGGGGGCCCGAACACCGGGGAGCTGTTTTTT. This chain uses TRBV6-4 with TRBJ2-2, with D maybe TRBD1 (6 bases). This CDR3 region has 16 residues. Per germline, CDR1 MRHNA and CDR2 SNTAGT. V lost 7 bases to trimming and J lost 0 bases, with 15 bases between them.

The genes are TRBV6-6 and TRBJ1-1; 7 nucleotides match TRBD1. CDR1 is MNHNY, CDR2 SVGAGI, per germline (reference sequence). CDR3 length: 14 residues. The V segment lost 6 bases and the J segment 5 bases; nucleotides outside the gene matches: 9. The CDR3 loop reads CASSLPGTETEAFF. CDR3 in DNA: TGTGCCAGCAGCTTGCCTGGGACAGAGACTGAAGCTTTCTTT.

The chain recombines TRBV7-2 with TRBJ2-1; 8 positions match TRBD2. CDR3 length: 13 amino acids. V was pared by 5 bases and J by 7 bases, with 4 bases of the junction left unmatched. The germline V gene has CDR1 SGHTA and CDR2 FQGNSA. CDR3 DNA: TGTGCCAGCAGCCCCGGGAGGGCTAATGAGCAGTTCTTC. It yields the protein CASSPGRANEQFF.

This clone was counted a few times. The V gene is TRBV6-1, the J gene TRBJ1-6; no clear D. Germline CDR1 reads MNHNS; CDR2 reads SASEGT. The CDR3 totals 14 residues. The V gene lost 2 bases and the J gene lost 7 bases, with 9 bases spanning the gap. CDR3 in amino acids: CASSESDGNSPLHF. Here the CDR3 DNA reads TGTGCCAGCAGTGAATCTGACGGCAATTCACCCCTCCACTTT.

The genes are TRBV18 and TRBJ1-4; D not resolved. V was trimmed by 3 bases and J by 0 bases, leaving 11 bases between them. CDR3 length equals 16 residues. Germline CDR1 and CDR2: KGHSH and LQKENI. CDR3 sequence (DNA): TGTGCCAGCTCACCGGTCCGCGCGGCAACTAATGAAAAACTGTTTTTT. Translating it yields CASSPVRAATNEKLFF.